The TCR beta chain described here comes from a study of T cells in Graves' hyperthyroidism and ophthalmopathy. Using RNA transcripts as the source, TCR beta CDR3 regions were amplified. First-round RT-PCR with HTBI primers amplified the TCR CDR3 region. MiXCR, run by TCRdb on the multiplex PCR reads, gives a single entry per CDR3 protein. The sample includes approximately 200,000 distinct CDR3 sequences, around 17% of them seen just once. Graves' hyperthyroidism was deemed stable absent ophthalmopathy progression within 18 months. The study based diagnoses on clinical symptoms, serum thyroxine and TRAb, thyroid ultrasound and orbital computed tomography. This clonotype was observed a few times. Its target is not known. Study-wide results and limits: Blood also held most thyroid clonotypes expanded beyond 0.001. Progression to ophthalmopathy was predicted a median of approximately 6.4 months early.

There are 16 residues in the CDR3. V was trimmed by 5 bases and J by 1 base, leaving 15 bases between them. Sequenced material: blood. The clonotype was recovered from a man aged 35-49 years with Graves' hyperthyroidism. The rearrangement links TRBV12-3 or TRBV12-4 to TRBJ1-3; D gene ambiguous. CDR3 amino acids: CASSHAGLVSGNTIYF. DNA of the CDR3: TGTGCCAGCAGTCACGCCGGTTTGGTATCTGGAAACACCATATATTTT.